What follows describes a single T cell receptor (beta chain). Clones were read by immunoSEQ multiplex PCR, and TCRdb kept only the in-frame ones, dropping some. The data show 170,000 or so clones, with over 85% seen just once and under 8.5% held by the top ten. Trimming removed 8 bases at V and 2 bases at J, with 12 bases between. Germline V gene sequence: CDR1 LNHDA, CDR2 SQIVND (reference sequence). This CDR3 has 13 residues. The source of the sample is a study of control samples from healthy donors and cancer patients. Sample: blood. This receptor was obtained from a woman in her thirties or forties in good health. The genes are TRBV19 and TRBJ1-2, with D possibly being TRBD1 (6 bases). The chain's CDR3 is CASWDNKNYGYTF. The CDR3 nucleotides are TGTGCCAGTTGGGACAATAAGAACTATGGCTACACCTTC.